This T cell receptor (beta chain) was retrieved from a study of blood T cell repertoires in COVID-19. Study information: Samples representing acute and convalescent COVID-19 were sourced from the United States, Italy and Spain. Sources were T cells, B-cell-depleted T cells, or PBMCs; the material itself was cDNA or gDNA.

Germline CDR1 DFQATT, CDR2 SNEGSKA (reference sequence). The CDR3 is made up of 10 amino acids. The V end lost 2 bases, the J end lost 12 bases, and 10 bases lay between the germline ends. In the original workflow: Nucleated cell number was recorded as an estimate derived from reference gene primer amplification. Libraries were prepared by immunoSEQ multiplex PCR; TCRdb keeps only in-frame clonotypes and omits some of them. V and J calls and clone size are given by that table; D and trimming were obtained from the DNA. The repertoire includes more than 70,000 clones, 82% of them detected once, and around 29% sits in the top ten.

This chain joins TRBV20-1 and TRBJ1-1; possibly TRBD1 for D (6 bases). This receptor was taken from a human donor in a cohort sampled during active COVID-19. The source material was peripheral blood. DNA for the CDR3: TGCAGTGCTAGAAGGGGGTTGACTTTCTTT. This codes for CSARRGLTFF.